The 15 T cell receptor beta chains reported below all come from one sample, sequenced in a study of blood T cell repertoires in COVID-19. Assay: immunoSEQ multiplex PCR; the TCRdb copy retains only in-frame clones and omits some. The sample has 200,000 to 300,000 clones, around 88% seen once. Sequencing used peripheral blood. The receptors were sampled from a woman of 80 years or more with COVID-19, enrolled during active disease.

This clone was seen a few times. The chain recombines TRBV3-1 (or the pseudogene TRBV3-2) with TRBJ1-2, with D maybe TRBD1 (5 bases). CDR1 LGHDT and CDR2 YNNKEL come from the germline V gene (reference sequence). Trimming left V 0 bases short and J 7 bases short, with 18 bases between. The CDR3 consists of 16 residues. DNA of the CDR3: TGTGCCAGCAGCCAAGATCGGGGCGGGAATTTGGGTGGCTACACCTTC. This codes for CASSQDRGGNLGGYTF.

The chain uses TRBV18 and TRBJ1-3; a possible D gene is TRBD1 (5 bases). Germline V gene lookup returns CDR1 KGHSH and CDR2 LQKENI. V lost 3 bases and J lost 0, with 12 bases in between. CDR3 size: 16 residues. The CDR3 bases are TGTGCCAGCTCACCGTTCCGGCAGGGCTCTGGAAACACCATATATTTT. Protein product: CASSPFRQGSGNTIYF.

The rearrangement uses TRBV3-1 (or the pseudogene TRBV3-2) and TRBJ1-4; D is possibly TRBD1 (6 bases). V lost 0 bases and J lost 10, with 12 bases in between. CDR1 and CDR2 from the germline V gene are LGHDT and YNNKEL (reference sequence). The CDR3 extends over 14 amino acids. DNA for the CDR3: TGTGCCAGCAGCCAAGAAATTCAGGGGCGAAAACTGTTTTTT. Translated: CASSQEIQGRKLFF.

The chain links TRBV28 to TRBJ1-2, with 7 bases identical to TRBD1. The CDR3 extends over 14 amino acids. The V and J ends lost 7 bases and 4 bases, in that order; junction bases with no gene match: 9. Germline V lookup: CDR1 MDHEN, CDR2 SYDVKM. The CDR3: CASTFTGVGYGYTF. The CDR3 DNA sequence: TGTGCCAGCACCTTTACAGGGGTGGGCTATGGCTACACCTTC.

The genes are TRBV7-9 and TRBJ1-1; a possible D gene is TRBD1 (6 bases). Germline assignment: CDR1 SEHNR and CDR2 FQNEAQ (reference sequence). The length of the CDR3 is 14 residues. With 4 bases removed from V and 8 bases from J, the gap between germline ends came to 17 bases. As DNA, the CDR3 is TGTGCCAGCAGCTGGCCCCCCGGGACAAAAGAAGCTTTCTTT. Its translation is CASSWPPGTKEAFF.

The chain links TRBV7-9 to TRBJ1-1, with TRBD1 matching over 8 bases. From germline, CDR1 is SEHNR and CDR2 FQNEAQ (reference sequence). Germline trimming cut 6 bases from V and 2 bases from J; bases unmatched to any gene: 8. The CDR3 runs 15 residues. The CDR3, as DNA: TGTGCCAGCAGGGGAAGACAGGGGCTTAACACTGAAGCTTTCTTT. This encodes CASRGRQGLNTEAFF.

The chain recombines TRBV5-1 with TRBJ1-4, with TRBD1 identical over 9 bases. With 4 bases clipped from V and 7 bases from J, the junction kept 17 bases outside the gene matches. CDR1 and CDR2 (germline): SGHRS, YFSETQ. CDR3 size: 18 residues. This CDR3 is CASSRGGQGSARSEKLFF. DNA for the CDR3: TGCGCCAGCAGCCGGGGGGGACAGGGATCAGCGAGGAGTGAAAAACTGTTTTTT.

The V gene is TRBV5-6, the J gene TRBJ1-3; possible D gene TRBD1, 5 bases. Between the trimmed V and J ends, which lost 0 bases and 0 bases, there was a span of 13 bases. This CDR3 region has 17 residues. Germline values: CDR1 SGHDT, CDR2 YYEEEE. The CDR3 loop is CASSLVAGTSSGNTIYF. The CDR3 DNA follows: TGTGCCAGCAGCTTGGTTGCCGGGACTAGCTCTGGAAACACCATATATTTT. Complete variable domain (other parts from reference TRBV5-6 and TRBJ1-3): DAGVTQSPTHLIKTRGQQVTLRCSPKSGHDTVSWYQQALGQGPQFIFQYYEEEERQRGNFPDRFSGHQFPNYSSELNVNALLLGDSALYLCASSLVAGTSSGNTIYFGEGSWLTVV.

This chain connects TRBV6-2 or TRBV6-3 to TRBJ2-1; 11 bases are a match to TRBD1. Per germline, CDR1 MNHEY and CDR2 SVGEGT. V lost 5 bases and J lost 3; bases outside the gene matches: 12. This CDR3 contains 18 residues. CDR3 coding DNA: TGTGCCAGCAGTCACTACGATACCGGGACAGGGGGCTACAATGAGCAGTTCTTC. As protein: CASSHYDTGTGGYNEQFF.

V and J are TRBV29-1 and TRBJ2-3; D may be TRBD1 (6 bases). The CDR3 totals 12 residues. V was pared by 3 bases and J by 4 bases, with 8 bases between. Per the germline V gene, CDR1 is SQVTM and CDR2 is ANQGSEA. CDR3 sequence reads: CSVEKGADTQYF. For the CDR3, the DNA is TGCAGCGTTGAGAAGGGGGCAGATACGCAGTATTTT.

The rearrangement links TRBV3-1 (or the pseudogene TRBV3-2) to TRBJ1-5; D perhaps matches TRBD1 (6 bases). CDR1 LGHDT and CDR2 YNNKEL come from the germline V gene (reference sequence). Trimming cost V 2 bases and J 6 bases, with 17 bases left between them. This CDR3 comprises 16 residues. CDR3 DNA: TGTGCCAGCAGCCAAACAGGGTGGGGACCCATTCAGCCCCAGCATTTT. As protein: CASSQTGWGPIQPQHF.

V is TRBV6-2 or TRBV6-3 and J is TRBJ2-7; 7 bases agree with TRBD1. Germline assignment: CDR1 MNHEY and CDR2 SVGEGT. The CDR3 runs 13 residues. V lost 5 bases to trimming and J lost 4 bases; unmatched junction nucleotides: 5. The CDR3 is CASSRRTGYEQYF. Here the CDR3 DNA reads TGTGCCAGCAGTCGTAGGACAGGTTACGAGCAGTACTTC.

The chain carries TRBV5-1 and TRBJ1-4; D perhaps matches TRBD1 (5 bases). The CDR3 runs 14 residues. Per the germline V gene, CDR1 is SGHRS and CDR2 is YFSETQ. The V end was cut by 2 bases, the J end by 7 bases, with 12 bases between. This CDR3 reads CASSLGDVSEKLFF. The DNA of the CDR3 is TGCGCCAGCAGCTTAGGGGATGTGAGTGAAAAACTGTTTTTT.

This chain connects TRBV12-3 or TRBV12-4 to TRBJ1-2; 7 nucleotides line up with TRBD1. The V segment lost 6 bases and the J segment 6 bases; nucleotides outside the gene matches: 7. This CDR3 has 13 amino acids. The CDR3 protein is CASRRDSLDGYTF. In DNA, the CDR3 is TGTGCCAGCAGACGGGACAGCTTGGATGGCTACACCTTC.

The J gene is TRBJ2-2, the V gene TRBV5-8, with a weak D call TRBD1 (6 bases). Germline assignment: CDR1 SGHTS and CDR2 YDEGEE. The CDR3 has 15 amino acids. The V gene lost 4 bases and the J gene lost 3 bases, with 13 bases spanning the gap. CDR3 sequence reads: CASSPLRTDTGELFF. The DNA of the CDR3 is TGTGCCAGCAGCCCCTTACGGACAGACACCGGGGAGCTGTTTTTT.